What follows describes a single T cell receptor beta chain. Antigen: not known. The treatment is: roughly 18 received Ad26.COV2.S at low or high dose, single or two shots; a few received placebo; per-sample allocation not given. Samples were taken on day 63 after the first vaccine or placebo injection. Adults aged 18-55 years in Boston included the donor. This record comes from a study of Ad26.COV2.S vaccination and SARS-CoV-2 variants. Regarding the study as a whole: Total responses of T cells may have been underestimated by the analyses of TCR breadth and depth.

Trimming shortened V by 1 base and J by 4 bases, and 8 bases separated the two germline ends. The CDR3 runs 15 residues. Germline-derived CDR1 and CDR2 are SGHTA and FQGNSA. Produced via immunoSEQ multiplex PCR; TCRdb's table is partial and in-frame only. The sample contains more than 400,000 clones, around 91% of which appear only once. This TCR came from a person between 18 and 65 years old who received the Ad26.COV2.S COVID-19 vaccine or a placebo. Sequencing was performed on peripheral blood, taken in a trial of Ad26.COV2.S vaccine versus placebo. The chain combines TRBV7-2 with TRBJ1-6; D perhaps matches TRBD1 (6 bases). CDR3 DNA: TGTGCCAGCAGCTTAGGACAGGTTTATAATTCACCCCTCCACTTT. Translation gives CASSLGQVYNSPLHF.